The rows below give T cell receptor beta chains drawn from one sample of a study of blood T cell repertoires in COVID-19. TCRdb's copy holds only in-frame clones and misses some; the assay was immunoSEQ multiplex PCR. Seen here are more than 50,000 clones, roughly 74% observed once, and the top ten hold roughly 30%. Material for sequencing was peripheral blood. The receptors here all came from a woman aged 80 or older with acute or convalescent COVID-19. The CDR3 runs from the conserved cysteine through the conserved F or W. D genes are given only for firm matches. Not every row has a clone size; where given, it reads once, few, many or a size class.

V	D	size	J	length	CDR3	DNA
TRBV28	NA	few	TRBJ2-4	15	CASSPSEGSGNIQYF	TGTGCCAGCAGCCCAAGCGAGGGAAGTGGAAACATTCAGTACTTC
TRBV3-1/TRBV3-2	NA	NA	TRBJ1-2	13	CASSQETVYGYTF	TGTGCCAGCAGCCAAGAAACGGTCTATGGCTACACCTTC
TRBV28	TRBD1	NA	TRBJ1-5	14	CASTLQGGNQPQHF	TGTGCCAGCACCTTACAGGGGGGCAATCAGCCCCAGCATTTT
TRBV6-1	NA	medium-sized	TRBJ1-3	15	CASSEDRNSGNTIYF	TGTGCCAGCAGTGAGGACAGAAACTCTGGAAACACCATATATTTT
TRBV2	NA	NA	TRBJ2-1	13	CASSGTGNVEQFF	TGTGCCAGCAGCGGGACTGGGAATGTTGAGCAGTTCTTC
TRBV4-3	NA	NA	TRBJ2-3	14	CASSHQRSTDTQYF	TGCGCCAGCAGCCACCAGCGATCCACAGATACGCAGTATTTT
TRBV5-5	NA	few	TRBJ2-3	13	CASSPSRVDTQYF	TGTGCCAGCAGCCCATCTCGGGTGGATACGCAGTATTTT
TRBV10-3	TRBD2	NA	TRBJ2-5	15	CAIAQSTSGTETQYF	TGTGCCATCGCTCAGTCGACTAGCGGGACTGAGACCCAGTACTTC
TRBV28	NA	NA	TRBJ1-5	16	CASSWAGDRGNQPQHF	TGTGCCAGCAGTTGGGCGGGCGATAGAGGCAATCAGCCCCAGCATTTT
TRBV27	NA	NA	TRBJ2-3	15	CASSSPGEPTDTQYF	TGTGCCAGCAGTTCCCCCGGAGAACCCACAGATACGCAGTATTTT
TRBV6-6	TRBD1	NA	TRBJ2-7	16	CASSSTGTVLSYEQYF	TGTGCCAGCAGTTCCACCGGGACAGTCCTCTCCTACGAGCAGTACTTC
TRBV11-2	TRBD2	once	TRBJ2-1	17	CASSPSGAGGTGEEQFF	TGTGCCAGCAGCCCGTCCGGCGCGGGAGGGACGGGGGAGGAGCAGTTCTTC
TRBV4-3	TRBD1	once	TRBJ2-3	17	CASSQEFPAQGTDTQYF	TGCGCCAGCAGCCAAGAATTTCCGGCACAGGGGACAGATACGCAGTATTTT
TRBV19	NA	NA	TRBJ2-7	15	CASSLADKTSYEQYF	TGTGCCAGTAGTTTGGCGGACAAGACGAGTTACGAGCAGTACTTC
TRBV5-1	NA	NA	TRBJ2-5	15	CASSLVPRQQETQYF	TGCGCCAGCAGCTTGGTCCCCAGACAGCAAGAGACCCAGTACTTC
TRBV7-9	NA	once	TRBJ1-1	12	CASGWRNTEAFF	TGTGCCAGCGGCTGGAGAAACACTGAAGCTTTCTTT
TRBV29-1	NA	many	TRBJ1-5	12	CSVGDWGQPQHF	TGCAGCGTTGGGGACTGGGGTCAGCCCCAGCATTTT
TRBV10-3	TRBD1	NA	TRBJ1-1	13	CAIRDRDLSEAFF	TGTGCCATCAGGGACAGGGACCTCTCTGAAGCTTTCTTT
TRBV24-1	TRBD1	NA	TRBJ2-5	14	CAPTDRRTFETQYF	TGTGCCCCAACGGACAGGCGAACTTTCGAGACCCAGTACTTC
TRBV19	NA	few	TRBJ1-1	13	CASSPQGNTEAFF	TGTGCCAGTAGTCCCCAGGGGAACACTGAAGCTTTCTTT
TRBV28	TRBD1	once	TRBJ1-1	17	CASSPQGVRVMNTEAFF	TGTGCCAGCAGCCCCCAGGGGGTGAGGGTCATGAACACTGAAGCTTTCTTT
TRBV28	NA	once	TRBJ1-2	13	CASSQGRDYGYTF	TGTGCCAGCAGCCAGGGTAGGGACTATGGCTACACCTTC
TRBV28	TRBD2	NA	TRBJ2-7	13	CASSLTLAGEQYF	TGTGCCAGCAGTCTCACGCTAGCGGGAGAGCAGTACTTC
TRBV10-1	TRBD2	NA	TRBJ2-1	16	CASSGKTSGVYNEQFF	TGCGCCAGCAGTGGGAAGACTAGCGGGGTGTACAATGAGCAGTTCTTC
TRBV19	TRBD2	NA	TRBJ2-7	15	CASSTGLAKTYEQYF	TGTGCCAGTAGTACCGGACTAGCGAAAACCTACGAGCAGTACTTC
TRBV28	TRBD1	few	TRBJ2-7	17	CASSFWTGGVRDREQYF	TGTGCCAGCAGTTTTTGGACAGGGGGCGTGAGGGATCGGGAGCAGTACTTC
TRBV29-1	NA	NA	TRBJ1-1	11	CSARLRTEAFF	TGCAGCGCCCGCCTCCGGACTGAAGCTTTCTTT
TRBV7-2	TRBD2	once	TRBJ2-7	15	CASSPPPAGVGEQYF	TGTGCCAGCAGCCCCCCCCCGGCGGGGGTCGGGGAGCAGTACTTC
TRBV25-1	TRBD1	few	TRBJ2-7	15	CASSFSGTGGGEQYF	TGTGCCAGCAGCTTTTCCGGGACAGGGGGAGGGGAGCAGTACTTC
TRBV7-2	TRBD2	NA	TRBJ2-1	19	CASSYSGVGLAGSYNEQFF	TGTGCCAGCAGCTACTCTGGTGTGGGACTAGCGGGGTCCTACAATGAGCAGTTCTTC
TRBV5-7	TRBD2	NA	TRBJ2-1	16	CASSFGLAGMYNEQFF	TGTGCCAGCAGCTTCGGACTAGCGGGAATGTACAATGAGCAGTTCTTC
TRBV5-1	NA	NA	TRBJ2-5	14	CASSLQRPGETQYF	TGCGCCAGCAGCCTCCAACGGCCGGGGGAGACCCAGTACTTC
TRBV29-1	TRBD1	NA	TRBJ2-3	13	CSGGQGGTDTQYF	TGCAGCGGGGGACAGGGAGGCACAGATACGCAGTATTTT
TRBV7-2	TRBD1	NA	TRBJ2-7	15	CASSVRTGGRYEQYF	TGTGCCAGCAGCGTTCGGACAGGGGGACGCTACGAGCAGTACTTC
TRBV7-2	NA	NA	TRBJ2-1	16	CASSQPFSRAYNEQFF	TGTGCCAGCAGCCAGCCCTTTTCGCGGGCATACAATGAGCAGTTCTTC
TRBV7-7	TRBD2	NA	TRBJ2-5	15	CASSFFGGGKETQYF	TGTGCTAGCAGCTTCTTCGGGGGAGGGAAAGAGACCCAGTACTTC
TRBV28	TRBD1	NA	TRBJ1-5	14	CASRYDRGNQPQHF	TGTGCCAGCAGATATGACAGGGGTAATCAGCCCCAGCATTTT
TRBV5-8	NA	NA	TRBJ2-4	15	CASSLADIAKNIQYF	TGTGCCAGCAGCTTGGCGGACATAGCCAAAAACATTCAGTACTTC
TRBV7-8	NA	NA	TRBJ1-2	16	CASSLARSGQNYGYTF	TGTGCCAGCAGCTTAGCTAGGTCCGGACAGAACTATGGCTACACCTTC
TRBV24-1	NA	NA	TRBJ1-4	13	CATSSQRSEKLFF	TGTGCCACCAGCTCACAGAGAAGTGAAAAACTGTTTTTT
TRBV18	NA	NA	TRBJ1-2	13	CASSPGENYGYTF	TGTGCCAGCTCCCCTGGGGAGAACTATGGCTACACCTTC
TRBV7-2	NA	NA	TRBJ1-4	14	CASSFRQDREKLFF	TGTGCCAGCAGCTTCCGACAGGACCGAGAAAAACTGTTTTTT
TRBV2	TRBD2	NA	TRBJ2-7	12	CASSSGRGEQYF	TGTGCCAGCAGTAGCGGGAGGGGGGAGCAGTACTTC
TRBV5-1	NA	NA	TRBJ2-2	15	CASSFGAGNTGELFF	TGCGCCAGCAGCTTTGGGGCAGGGAACACCGGGGAGCTGTTTTTT
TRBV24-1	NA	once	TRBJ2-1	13	CATSGPPTDEQFF	TGTGCCACCAGTGGCCCCCCTACCGATGAGCAGTTCTTC
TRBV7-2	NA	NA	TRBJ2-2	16	CASSFRGGPNTGELFF	TGTGCCAGCAGCTTTAGGGGGGGACCGAACACCGGGGAGCTGTTTTTT
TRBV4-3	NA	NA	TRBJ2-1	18	CASSQELTILLGDNEQFF	TGCGCCAGCAGCCAAGAACTCACGATACTCTTGGGAGACAATGAGCAGTTCTTC
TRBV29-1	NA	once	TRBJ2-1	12	CSVEDRANEQFF	TGCAGCGTTGAAGACAGGGCTAATGAGCAGTTCTTC
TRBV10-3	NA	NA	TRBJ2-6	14	CAISDPTRANVLTF	TGTGCCATCAGTGACCCGACAAGGGCCAACGTCCTGACTTTC
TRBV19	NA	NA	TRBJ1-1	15	CASSYRPRVSTEAFF	TGTGCCAGTAGTTACAGGCCTAGGGTTTCCACTGAAGCTTTCTTT